This is a list of T cell receptor beta chains from one sample in a study of Ad26.COV2.S vaccination and SARS-CoV-2 variants. Only in-frame clones appear in the TCRdb table, and some are missing; sequencing was by immunoSEQ multiplex PCR. This sample has about 350,000 clones, with about 90% found just once. The material sequenced was peripheral blood, taken after recovery from COVID-19. The receptors originated from a human donor who had recovered from COVID-19. The CDR3 runs from the conserved cysteine through the conserved F or W. A D gene is named only where the DNA matches it firmly. Rows may omit the clone size; those that give it use once, few, many or a size class.

clone size	J gene	D gene	V gene	CDR3 DNA	CDR3 protein
NA	TRBJ1-5	NA	TRBV9	TGTGCCAGCAGTAAGGGTGGTGGCAATCAGCCCCAGCATTTT	CASSKGGGNQPQHF
NA	TRBJ2-5	TRBD2	TRBV7-2	TGTGCCAGCAGCTTATTTCGCCGAGCGGGGGGGGAGACCCAGTACTTC	CASSLFRRAGGETQYF
once	TRBJ1-2	NA	TRBV12-5	TGTGCTAGTGGTTTGGTGGAACATGGCTACACCTTC	CASGLVEHGYTF
NA	TRBJ2-1	TRBD2	TRBV19	TGTGCCAGTAGTCCGGGACTAGCGGGGTCCCCCCTCTACAATGAGCAGTTCTTC	CASSPGLAGSPLYNEQFF
NA	TRBJ1-1	TRBD1	TRBV18	TGTGCCAGCTCAAGCGGGACAGGAGGGGGTTCTGAAGCTTTCTTT	CASSSGTGGGSEAFF
NA	TRBJ2-2	TRBD2	TRBV5-4	TGTGCCAGCAGCTCGTCGCTCATTGTGGGGACTAGAAACGGGGAGCTGTTTTTT	CASSSSLIVGTRNGELFF
NA	TRBJ2-3	TRBD1	TRBV27	TGTGCCAGCACCGGACAGGGGGCGTCGGATACGCAGTATTTT	CASTGQGASDTQYF
once	TRBJ1-1	NA	TRBV27	TGTGCCAGCAGTTTATACGTCCGGAACACTGAAGCTTTCTTT	CASSLYVRNTEAFF
NA	TRBJ1-5	NA	TRBV10-3	TGTGCCTCAAAACGAGAGGGGGGCAATCAGCCCCAGCATTTT	CASKREGGNQPQHF
NA	TRBJ1-5	NA	TRBV21-1	TGTGCCAGCAGCCCAAAAGGGCCCCAATATAGCAATCAGCCCCAGCATTTT	CASSPKGPQYSNQPQHF
NA	TRBJ1-2	TRBD1	TRBV2	TGTGCCAGCAGAAAAGGACAGGACTATGGCTACACCTTC	CASRKGQDYGYTF
NA	TRBJ1-1	NA	TRBV20-1	TGCAGTGCTAGTAGAAACAGGGACACTGAAGCTTTCTTT	CSASRNRDTEAFF
NA	TRBJ1-1	NA	TRBV10-2	TGCGCCAGCAGCCCTTTAGGGTTCGGGGAAGCTTTCTTT	CASSPLGFGEAFF
NA	TRBJ2-4	TRBD1	TRBV15	TGTGCCACCAGCAGAGTCAGGGGACAGGGGAAGGATCAGTACTTC	CATSRVRGQGKDQYF
once	TRBJ2-7	TRBD2	TRBV2	TGTGCCAGCAGACTCGGGACTAGCTACGAGCAGTACTTC	CASRLGTSYEQYF
NA	TRBJ1-2	TRBD1	TRBV2	TGTGCCAGCAGTGAAGGGACAGGGGGAGGCTATGGCTACACCTTC	CASSEGTGGGYGYTF
NA	TRBJ1-2	TRBD1	TRBV6-5	TGTGCCAGCAGCGGGACAGCCTATGGCTACACCTTC	CASSGTAYGYTF